Here is one T cell receptor beta chain with its context. Its antigen is not known. The read halts 3 residues ahead of the CDR3 end, with the missing end drawn from the germline J gene. The method was immunoSEQ multiplex PCR; TCRdb's version includes in-frame clones alone and lacks a portion of them. The listing contains about 31,000 clones. The source of the sample is a study of T cells in women clearing cervical HPV infection. Overall study context: Control women cleared a single incident HPV16 infection within 12 months. Study-level results: TRBV6-7 relative abundance averaged approximately 0.1% in cases and roughly 0.17% in controls.

From germline, CDR1 is MNHNS and CDR2 SASEGT. This CDR3 is 16 amino acids long. Deletions cut 1 base from V and 5 bases from J, with 17 bases between. The TCR was taken from a woman between 18 and 70 years old with a cervical HPV16 infection that either progressed to CIN3+ or cleared (not recorded which). The sequencing sample was made of blood buffy coat. The rearrangement joins TRBV6-1 to TRBJ2-5; possible D gene TRBD2, 7 bases. The part of the CDR3 DNA that was read is TGTGCCAGCAGTGAAGGTTGGGGAGGGGGTAGTGAGACC. Residues: CASSEGWGGGSET. The complete CDR3 reads CASSEGWGGGSETQYF.